These 13 T cell receptor beta chains share one sample of origin, sequenced in a study of blood T cell repertoires in COVID-19. Repertoires were generated with immunoSEQ multiplex PCR, while TCRdb's copy carries only in-frame clones and drops some. The table shows approximately 240,000 clones, with around four fifths occurring only once. Sequencing was done on a sample of peripheral blood. Receptor source: a woman between 55 and 75 years old who had recovered from COVID-19.

The chain uses TRBV30 and TRBJ2-3; D call uncertain. The CDR3 runs 14 residues. The V and J ends lost 1 base and 0 bases respectively, with 8 bases between them. Germline V CDR1 and CDR2: GTSNPN, SVGIG (reference sequence). The CDR3 sequence is CAWSASISTDTQYF. CDR3 DNA sequence: TGTGCCTGGAGTGCCTCTATCAGCACAGATACGCAGTATTTT.

This chain links TRBV7-3 with TRBJ2-1, with D uncertain. Germline V lookup: CDR1 SGHTA, CDR2 FQGTGA. CDR3 length: 16 amino acids. V was shortened by 2 bases and J by 0 bases, with 11 bases between the two germline ends. In DNA, the CDR3 is TGTGCCAGCAGCTTACACTACGACCCCTCCTACAATGAGCAGTTCTTC. As protein: CASSLHYDPSYNEQFF.

This clone was counted a single time. This chain links TRBV27 with TRBJ2-5; 12 nucleotides align to TRBD2. Germline CDR1 MNHEY, CDR2 SMNVEV (reference sequence). The CDR3 contains 16 residues. Unmatched junction bases numbered 9, after V lost 5 bases and J lost 5 bases. The CDR3: CASSHGLAGTLETQYF. DNA of the CDR3: TGTGCCAGCAGTCACGGACTAGCGGGGACGTTGGAGACCCAGTACTTC.

This chain joins TRBV19 and TRBJ2-3; D remains unclear. CDR3 length equals 14 residues. Between the trimmed V and J ends, which lost 3 bases and 8 bases, there was a span of 15 bases. Looked up from germline, CDR1 is LNHDA and CDR2 is SQIVND (reference sequence). The DNA of the CDR3 is TGTGCCAGTAGTATCTTGGCTTCTTCGGGTACGCAGTATTTT. Residues: CASSILASSGTQYF.

The chain uses TRBV10-3 and TRBJ1-4, with 8 bases identical to TRBD1. The CDR3 is made up of 13 amino acids. Germline CDR1 is ENHRY and CDR2 is SYGVKD. V lost 10 bases and J lost 6; bases outside the gene matches: 7. CDR3 nucleotide sequence: TGTGCCACGCAGGGGGCGCGAGATGAAAAACTGTTTTTT. Its translation is CATQGARDEKLFF.

The V gene is TRBV5-6, the J gene TRBJ1-1; the D gene is possibly TRBD1 (6 bases). Germline V gene data show CDR1 as SGHDT and CDR2 as YYEEEE. The CDR3 contains 13 residues. The V and J ends lost 0 bases and 5 bases respectively, with 8 bases between them. DNA of the CDR3: TGTGCCAGCAGCTTGGCCACAGGGACTGAAGCTTTCTTT. Its translation is CASSLATGTEAFF.

This clone was observed a single time. The chain is built from TRBV7-2 and TRBJ2-7, with D possibly matching TRBD2 (6 bases). CDR3 length equals 15 residues. V was clipped by 1 base and J by 3 bases, with 13 bases between them. The germline V gene has CDR1 SGHTA and CDR2 FQGNSA. The DNA of the CDR3 is TGTGCCAGCAGCTTAGAGGCCCGGCGGGGCTACGAGCAGTACTTC. It is translated as CASSLEARRGYEQYF.

The genes are TRBV5-1 and TRBJ2-3, with unresolved D. The germline V and J ends were trimmed by 0 bases and 5 bases, with 7 bases remaining between them. The CDR3 consists of 13 residues. Germline V gene data show CDR1 as SGHRS and CDR2 as YFSETQ. CDR3 in amino acids: CASSLDSRDTQYF. The CDR3, as DNA: TGCGCCAGCAGCTTGGACTCTCGAGATACGCAGTATTTT. Filled out from reference TRBV5-1 and TRBJ2-3, the complete variable domain reads KAGVTQTPRYLIKTRGQQVTLSCSPISGHRSVSWYQQTPGQGLQFLFEYFSETQRNKGNFPGRFSGRQFSNSRSEMNVSTLELGDSALYLCASSLDSRDTQYFGPGTRLTVL.

The rearrangement joins TRBV30 to TRBJ2-7; 8 bases fit TRBD1. This CDR3 contains 14 residues. Germline CDR1 reads GTSNPN; CDR2 reads SVGIG (reference sequence). V shed 3 bases, J shed 5 bases, and the junction held 9 bases outside the gene matches. As DNA, the CDR3 is TGTGCCTGGAGGGTTGTCAGGGGGCGTAACGAGCAGTACTTC. Translated: CAWRVVRGRNEQYF.

A single count supports this clone. In DNA, the CDR3 is TGTGCCAGCTCACCCGATGGGGGGTCCAGCTCTGGAAACACCATATATTTT. Its protein is CASSPDGGSSSGNTIYF. The chain has TRBV18 and TRBJ1-3; tentative D call: TRBD1 (5 bases). The germline CDR1 and CDR2 sequences are KGHSH and LQKENI. The length of the CDR3 is 17 residues. Trimming shortened V by 3 bases and J by 0 bases, and 15 bases separated the two germline ends.

The V and J genes are TRBV19 and TRBJ2-3; 9 bases match TRBD2. CDR3 length: 18 amino acids. Trimming took 4 bases from V and 4 from J; bases not matched to a gene: 15. Germline V gene lookup returns CDR1 LNHDA and CDR2 SQIVND (reference sequence). CDR3 residues: CASSTQNPGGGDPDTQYF. CDR3 sequence (DNA): TGTGCCAGTAGTACACAGAACCCTGGCGGGGGGGACCCAGATACGCAGTATTTT.

The chain employs TRBV9 and TRBJ2-7; possible D gene TRBD2, 6 bases. CDR3 length: 13 residues. The germline CDR1 and CDR2 sequences are SGDLS and YYNGEE. V shed 0 bases and J shed 6 bases, with 10 bases lying between them. The CDR3 DNA is TGTGCCAGCAGCGTAGAGGGAGCGGGCGAGCAGTACTTC. This gives the protein CASSVEGAGEQYF. Full variable domain (outside the CDR3, taken from reference TRBV9 and TRBJ2-7): DSGVTQTPKHLITATGQRVTLRCSPRSGDLSVYWYQQSLDQGLQFLIQYYNGEERAKGNILERFSAQQFPDLHSELNLSSLELGDSALYFCASSVEGAGEQYFGPGTRLTVT.

V usage is TRBV18 and J usage is TRBJ1-4, with TRBD1 matching over 9 bases. J gave up 7 bases and V 3 bases, and 6 bases lay outside the gene matches. Germline V gives CDR1 KGHSH, CDR2 LQKENI. The CDR3 is made up of 15 amino acids. The CDR3 here is CASSPQQGASEKLFF. The CDR3 DNA follows: TGTGCCAGCTCACCGCAACAGGGGGCTAGTGAAAAACTGTTTTTT. Full variable domain (missing parts from reference TRBV18 and TRBJ1-4): NAGVMQNPRHLVRRRGQEARLRCSPMKGHSHVYWYRQLPEEGLKFMVYLQKENIIDESGMPKERFSAEFPKEGPSILRIQQVVRGDSAAYFCASSPQQGASEKLFFGSGTQLSVL.